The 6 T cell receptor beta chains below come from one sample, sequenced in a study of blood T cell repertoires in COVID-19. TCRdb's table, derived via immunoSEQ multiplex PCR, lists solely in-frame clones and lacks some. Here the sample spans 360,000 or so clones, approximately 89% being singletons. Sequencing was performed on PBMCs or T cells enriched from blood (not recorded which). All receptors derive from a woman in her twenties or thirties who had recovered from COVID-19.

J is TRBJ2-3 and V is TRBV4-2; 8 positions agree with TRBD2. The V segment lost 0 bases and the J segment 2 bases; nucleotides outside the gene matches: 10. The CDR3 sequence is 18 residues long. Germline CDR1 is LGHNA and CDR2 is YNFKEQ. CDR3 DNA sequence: TGTGCCAGCAGCCAAGAGCCCGGACTAGCCCTTCTCACAGATACGCAGTATTTT. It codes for CASSQEPGLALLTDTQYF.

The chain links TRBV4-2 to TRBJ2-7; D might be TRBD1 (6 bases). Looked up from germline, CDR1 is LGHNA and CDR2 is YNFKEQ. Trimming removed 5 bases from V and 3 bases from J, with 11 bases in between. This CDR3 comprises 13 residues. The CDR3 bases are TGTGCCAGCAGCATTCGGACAGACTACGAGCAGTACTTC. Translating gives CASSIRTDYEQYF.

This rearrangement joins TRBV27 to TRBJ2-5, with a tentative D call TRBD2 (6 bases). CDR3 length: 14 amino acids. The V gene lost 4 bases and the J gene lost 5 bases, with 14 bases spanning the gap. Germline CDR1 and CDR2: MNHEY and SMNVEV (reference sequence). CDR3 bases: TGTGCCAGCAGTTGGGGCGGAGGGTTTGAGACCCAGTACTTC. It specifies CASSWGGGFETQYF.

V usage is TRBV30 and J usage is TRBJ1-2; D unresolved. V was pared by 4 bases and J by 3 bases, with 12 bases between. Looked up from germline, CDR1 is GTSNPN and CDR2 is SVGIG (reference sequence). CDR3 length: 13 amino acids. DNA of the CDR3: TGTGCCTGGACTTTTGCAGAATACTATGGCTACACCTTC. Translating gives CAWTFAEYYGYTF.

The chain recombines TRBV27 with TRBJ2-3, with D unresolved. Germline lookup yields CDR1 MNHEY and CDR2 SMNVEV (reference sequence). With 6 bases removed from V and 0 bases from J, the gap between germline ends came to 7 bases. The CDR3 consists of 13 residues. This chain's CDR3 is CASRSSSTDTQYF. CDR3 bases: TGTGCCAGCAGATCCTCTAGCACAGATACGCAGTATTTT.

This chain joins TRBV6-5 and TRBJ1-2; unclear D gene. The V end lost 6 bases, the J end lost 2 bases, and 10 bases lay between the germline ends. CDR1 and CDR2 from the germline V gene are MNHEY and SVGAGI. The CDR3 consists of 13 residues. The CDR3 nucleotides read TGTGCCAGCAGGCCGGGAAAGAACTATGGCTACACCTTC. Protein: CASRPGKNYGYTF.